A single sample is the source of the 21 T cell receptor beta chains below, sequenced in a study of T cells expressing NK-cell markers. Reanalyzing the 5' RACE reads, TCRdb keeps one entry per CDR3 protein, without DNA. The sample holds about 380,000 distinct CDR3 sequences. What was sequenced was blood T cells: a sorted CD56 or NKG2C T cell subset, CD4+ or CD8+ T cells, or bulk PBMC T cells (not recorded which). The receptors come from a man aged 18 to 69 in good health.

CDR3 residues: CASSQSAGVSTDTQYF. The V gene is TRBV4-1, the J gene TRBJ2-3; TCRdb indicates TRBD1, and absent DNA this call remains unverified. Per the germline V gene, CDR1 is MGHRA and CDR2 is YSYEKL. The CDR3 has 16 residues.

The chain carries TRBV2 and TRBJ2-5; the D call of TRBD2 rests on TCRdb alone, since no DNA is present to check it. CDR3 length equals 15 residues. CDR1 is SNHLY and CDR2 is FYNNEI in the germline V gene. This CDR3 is CASSERLAVSETQYF.

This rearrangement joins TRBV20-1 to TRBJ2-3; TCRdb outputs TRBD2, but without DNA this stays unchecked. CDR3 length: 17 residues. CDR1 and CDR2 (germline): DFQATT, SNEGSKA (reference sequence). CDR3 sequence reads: CSASLLGRGGRADTQYF.

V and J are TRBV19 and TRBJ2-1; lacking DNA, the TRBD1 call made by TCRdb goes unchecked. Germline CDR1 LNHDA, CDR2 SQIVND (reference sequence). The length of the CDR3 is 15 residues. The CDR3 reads CASSTPGRLYNEQFF. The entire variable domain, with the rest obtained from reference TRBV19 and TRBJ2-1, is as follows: DGGITQSPKYLFRKEGQNVTLSCEQNLNHDAMYWYRQDPGQGLRLIYYSQIVNDFQKGDIAEGYSVSREKKESFPLTVTSAQKNPTAFYLCASSTPGRLYNEQFFGPGTRLTVL.

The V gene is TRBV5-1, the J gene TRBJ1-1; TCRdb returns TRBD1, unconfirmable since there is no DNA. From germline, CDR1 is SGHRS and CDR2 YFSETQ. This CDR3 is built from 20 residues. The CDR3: CASSLRGPIKVDGSGTEAFF.

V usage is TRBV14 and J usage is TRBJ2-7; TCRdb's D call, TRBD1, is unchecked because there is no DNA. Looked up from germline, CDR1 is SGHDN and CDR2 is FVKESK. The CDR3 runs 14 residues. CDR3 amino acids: CASSLQGTGYEQYF.

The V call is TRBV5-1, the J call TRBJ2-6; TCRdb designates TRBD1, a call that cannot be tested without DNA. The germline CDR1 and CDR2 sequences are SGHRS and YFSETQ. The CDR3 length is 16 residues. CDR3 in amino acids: CASSLVAGVGANVLTF.

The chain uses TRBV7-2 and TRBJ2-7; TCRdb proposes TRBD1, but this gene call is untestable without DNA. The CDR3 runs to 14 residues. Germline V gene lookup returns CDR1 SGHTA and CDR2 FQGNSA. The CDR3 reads CASSSQGQGYEQYF.

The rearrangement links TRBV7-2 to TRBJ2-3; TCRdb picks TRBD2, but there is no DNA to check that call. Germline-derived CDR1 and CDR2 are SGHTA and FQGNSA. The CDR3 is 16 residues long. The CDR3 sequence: CASSRQPGLIADTQYF.

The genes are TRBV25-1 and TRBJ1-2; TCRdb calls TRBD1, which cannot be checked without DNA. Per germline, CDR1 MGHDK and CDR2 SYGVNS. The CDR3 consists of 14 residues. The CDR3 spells CASSEHWDSHGYTF.

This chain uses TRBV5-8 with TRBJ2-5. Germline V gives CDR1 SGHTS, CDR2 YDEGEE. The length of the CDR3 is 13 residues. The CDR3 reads CASSLTLEETQYF.

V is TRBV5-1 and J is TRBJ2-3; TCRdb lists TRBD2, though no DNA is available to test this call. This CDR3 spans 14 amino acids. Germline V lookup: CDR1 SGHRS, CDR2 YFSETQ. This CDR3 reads CASSRGGTTDTQYF.

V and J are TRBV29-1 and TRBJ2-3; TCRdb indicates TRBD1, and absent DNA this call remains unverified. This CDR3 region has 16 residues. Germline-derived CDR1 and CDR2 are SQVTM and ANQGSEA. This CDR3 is CSVQRGPRHGTDTQYF.

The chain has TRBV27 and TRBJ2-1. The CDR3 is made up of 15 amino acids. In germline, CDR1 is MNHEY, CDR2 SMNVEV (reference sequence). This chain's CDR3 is CASRYVLSSYNEQFF.

The CDR3 protein is CASSLDRGGITEAFF. The V gene is TRBV12-3 or TRBV12-4, the J gene TRBJ1-1; the D call of TRBD1 rests on TCRdb alone, since no DNA is present to check it. The CDR3 has 15 amino acids.

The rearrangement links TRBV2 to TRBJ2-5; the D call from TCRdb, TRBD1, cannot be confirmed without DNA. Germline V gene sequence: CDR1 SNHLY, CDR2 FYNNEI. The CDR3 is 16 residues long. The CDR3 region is CASTGGDGGSRETQYF.

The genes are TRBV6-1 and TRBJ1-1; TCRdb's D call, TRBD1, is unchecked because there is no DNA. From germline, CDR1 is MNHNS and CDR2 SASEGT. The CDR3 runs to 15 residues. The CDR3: CASSEGPGGWTEAFF.

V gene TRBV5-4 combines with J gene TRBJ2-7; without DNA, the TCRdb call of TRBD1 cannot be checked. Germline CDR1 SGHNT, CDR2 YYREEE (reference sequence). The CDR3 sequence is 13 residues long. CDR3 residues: CASSKGQGAEQYF.

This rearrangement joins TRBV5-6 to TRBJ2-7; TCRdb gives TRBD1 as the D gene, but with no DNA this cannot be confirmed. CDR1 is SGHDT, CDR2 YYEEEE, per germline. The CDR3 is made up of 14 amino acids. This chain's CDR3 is CASSPQGRRSEQYF.

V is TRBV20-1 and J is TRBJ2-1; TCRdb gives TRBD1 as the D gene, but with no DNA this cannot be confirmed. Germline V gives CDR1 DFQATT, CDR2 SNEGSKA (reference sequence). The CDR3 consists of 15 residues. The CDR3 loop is CSAENPSGGYNEQFF.

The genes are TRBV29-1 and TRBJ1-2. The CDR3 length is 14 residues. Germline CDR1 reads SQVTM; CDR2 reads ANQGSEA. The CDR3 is CSVEGRGLSYGYTF.